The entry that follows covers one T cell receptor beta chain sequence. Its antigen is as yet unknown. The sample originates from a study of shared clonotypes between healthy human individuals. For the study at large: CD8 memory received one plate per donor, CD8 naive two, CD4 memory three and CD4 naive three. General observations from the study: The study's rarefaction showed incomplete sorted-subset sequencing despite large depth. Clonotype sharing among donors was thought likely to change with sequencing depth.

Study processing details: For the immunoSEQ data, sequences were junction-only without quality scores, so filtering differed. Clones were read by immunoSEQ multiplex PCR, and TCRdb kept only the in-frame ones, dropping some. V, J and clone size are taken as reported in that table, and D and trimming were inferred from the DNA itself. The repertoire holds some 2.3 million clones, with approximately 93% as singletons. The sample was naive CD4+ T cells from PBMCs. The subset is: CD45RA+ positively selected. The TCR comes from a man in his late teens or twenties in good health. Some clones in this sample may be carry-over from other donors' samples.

The CDR3 sequence is CASSLVGGLQETQYF. The CDR3 DNA follows: TGTGCCAGCAGCTTAGTTGGGGGACTCCAAGAGACCCAGTACTTC. The V call is TRBV7-2, the J call TRBJ2-5; tentative D call: TRBD2 (6 bases). Germline values: CDR1 SGHTA, CDR2 FQGNSA. V was clipped by 1 base and J by 1 base, with 10 bases between them. The CDR3 is 15 amino acids.